What follows are 29 T cell receptor beta chains derived from one specimen sequenced in a study of OX40 agonist ivuxolimab in advanced cancers. Measured with immunoSEQ multiplex PCR; TCRdb has only the in-frame clones, and not every one. The sample holds about 69,000 clones, over 60% seen once. Sequencing used CD4+ or CD8+ T cells sorted from blood, obtained in a trial of the OX40 agonist ivuxolimab. The receptors were gathered from an adult with an advanced solid tumor such as melanoma, head and neck, liver or kidney cancer.

The rearrangement uses TRBV7-3 and TRBJ2-3, with a tentative D call TRBD2 (6 bases). The CDR3 has 16 residues. V gave up 1 base and J gave up 2 bases, with 13 bases separating them. CDR1 SGHTA and CDR2 FQGTGA come from the germline V gene. The CDR3 loop reads CASSLSPAGLTDTQYF. The CDR3 nucleotides read TGTGCCAGCAGCTTAAGTCCAGCGGGTCTCACAGATACGCAGTATTTT.

This clone was counted only a few times. The J gene is TRBJ1-1, the V gene TRBV11-1; no definite D call. The V end was cut by 6 bases, the J end by 1 base, with 12 bases between. The CDR3 has 14 amino acids. Germline V gene sequence: CDR1 SGHAT, CDR2 FQDESV (reference sequence). In DNA, the CDR3 is TGTGCCAGCAGTACACAGCAGGAGAACACTGAAGCTTTCTTT. Residues: CASSTQQENTEAFF.

CDR3 loop: CARGTRGTDTQYF. For the CDR3, the DNA is TGTGCCAGGGGAACCCGTGGCACAGATACGCAGTATTTT. The chain recombines TRBV5-4 with TRBJ2-3; no clear D gene. The CDR3 is 13 residues long. Per germline, CDR1 SGHNT and CDR2 YYREEE (reference sequence). V was pared by 8 bases and J by 1 base, with 11 bases between.

The chain couples TRBV25-1 to TRBJ1-4; TRBD1 matches at 10 bases. Germline values: CDR1 MGHDK, CDR2 SYGVNS. The CDR3 runs 14 residues. The J segment lost 5 bases and the V segment lost 7 bases, leaving 4 bases of the junction unmatched. The CDR3 here is CASKGDRGNEKLFF. The CDR3 DNA reads TGTGCCAGCAAGGGGGACAGGGGAAATGAAAAACTGTTTTTT.

The rearrangement links TRBV18 to TRBJ2-5; D is possibly TRBD1 or TRBD2 (5 bases each). Germline CDR1 KGHSH, CDR2 LQKENI. The CDR3 contains 15 residues. V shed 0 bases and J shed 3 bases, with 11 bases lying between them. Here the CDR3 DNA reads TGTGCCAGCTCACCACCGAGGGGTTGGAAAGAGACCCAGTACTTC. It translates to CASSPPRGWKETQYF.

The chain is built from TRBV5-4 and TRBJ2-3, with 9 bases that match TRBD1. The CDR3 totals 17 residues. Trimming cost V 1 base and J 2 bases; bases outside gene matches: 8. The germline gives CDR1 SGHNT, CDR2 YYREEE (reference sequence). The CDR3 DNA is TGTGCCAGCAGCTTGACGGGACAGGGTATTTTCACAGATACGCAGTATTTT. Protein: CASSLTGQGIFTDTQYF.

This CDR3 reads CASSLWGEDSPLHF. The CDR3 DNA reads as TGCGCCAGCAGCTTGTGGGGGGAAGATTCACCCCTCCACTTT. The V and J genes are TRBV5-1 and TRBJ1-6; a possible D gene is TRBD1 (5 bases). CDR1 SGHRS and CDR2 YFSETQ come from the germline V gene. Trimming took off 1 base at V and 8 bases at J, with 10 bases between the two ends. This CDR3 is built from 14 residues.

The CDR3 coding sequence is TGTGCCAGCAGCGGAGCAGGGTTATGGTACGAGCAGTACTTC. Its protein product is CASSGAGLWYEQYF. The V and J genes are TRBV11-2 and TRBJ2-7, with D perhaps matching TRBD1 (5 bases). The CDR3 is 14 residues long. CDR1 SGHAT and CDR2 FQNNGV come from the germline V gene. With 5 bases removed from V and 4 bases from J, the gap between germline ends came to 15 bases.

The rearrangement uses TRBV5-6 and TRBJ2-6; possibly TRBD1 or TRBD2 for D (5 bases each). Trimming took 4 bases from V and 0 from J, leaving 14 bases between them. This CDR3 spans 17 amino acids. Germline assignment: CDR1 SGHDT and CDR2 YYEEEE. The CDR3: CASSPVPRGSGANVLTF. The CDR3 DNA reads as TGTGCCAGCAGCCCAGTCCCGAGGGGCTCTGGGGCCAACGTCCTGACTTTC.

V usage is TRBV7-8 and J usage is TRBJ2-3, with 13 bases identical to TRBD2. This CDR3 region has 15 residues. The germline gives CDR1 SGHVS, CDR2 FQNEAQ. With 5 bases clipped from V and 11 bases from J, the junction kept 10 bases outside the gene matches. CDR3 nucleotide sequence: TGTGCCAGCAGCCAGGGACTAGCGGGGCCCGGGGGGCAGTATTTT. This sequence encodes CASSQGLAGPGGQYF.

A note on this clone: At one boundary the junction diverges from the germline segment, which might be a read error. The chain uses TRBV7-7 and TRBJ2-3; 7 bases agree with TRBD1. CDR3 size: 15 residues. The germline V gene has CDR1 SSHAT and CDR2 FNYEAQ (reference sequence). This CDR3 reads CASSSTQGSTDTQYF. The CDR3 DNA follows: TGTGCTAGCAGCTCTACACAGGGGAGCACAGATACGCAGTATTTT.

The genes are TRBV6-1 and TRBJ2-2; TRBD2 matches at 10 bases. There are 15 residues in the CDR3. CDR1 and CDR2 from the germline V gene are MNHNS and SASEGT. J was trimmed by 1 base and V by 7 bases; bases with no gene match: 3. CDR3 nucleotide sequence: TGTGCCAGCAAAAAGCGGGAGGGGAACACCGGGGAGCTGTTTTTT. This translates into CASKKREGNTGELFF.

The rearrangement links TRBV29-1 to TRBJ2-1; tentatively, D is TRBD1 (5 bases). This CDR3 is 14 amino acids long. V was trimmed by 2 bases and J by 5 bases, leaving 13 bases between them. Germline V CDR1 and CDR2: SQVTM, ANQGSEA. The CDR3 nucleotides are TGCAGCGTTGAACGCGGTCAGGGTCACAATGAGCAGTTCTTC. Its protein is CSVERGQGHNEQFF.

About this clone: Distinct nucleotide sequences in the sample also encode this CDR3. The chain couples TRBV2 to TRBJ2-1; D not resolved. The germline V gene encodes CDR1 SNHLY and CDR2 FYNNEI. V lost 5 bases to trimming and J lost 4 bases, with 3 bases between them. The CDR3 consists of 11 residues. DNA for the CDR3: TGTGCCAGCAGTCCTTACAATGAGCAGTTCTTC. Its protein product is CASSPYNEQFF.

This chain links TRBV5-1 with TRBJ1-2, with D possibly TRBD1 on 5 matching bases. The germline V and J ends were trimmed by 0 bases and 6 bases, with 12 bases remaining between them. This CDR3 region has 14 residues. Germline values: CDR1 SGHRS, CDR2 YFSETQ. Here the CDR3 reads CASSLGGLKDGYTF. CDR3 coding DNA: TGCGCCAGCAGCTTGGGGGGGTTAAAGGATGGCTACACCTTC.

This rearrangement joins TRBV18 to TRBJ1-6; D is ambiguous. CDR1 and CDR2 (germline): KGHSH, LQKENI. This CDR3 has 14 residues. The V and J ends lost 1 base and 5 bases respectively, with 6 bases between them. As DNA, the CDR3 is TGTGCCAGCTCACCACAACAAGATAATTCACCCCTCCACTTT. Its protein is CASSPQQDNSPLHF.

CDR3 DNA: TGTGCCAGCAGTTTGCGAGGACAGGGGTCTGAAGCTTTCTTT. Its protein product is CASSLRGQGSEAFF. The chain recombines TRBV28 with TRBJ1-1; 9 bases map to TRBD1. The CDR3 spans 14 residues. Trimming cost V 3 bases and J 6 bases; bases outside gene matches: 5. CDR1 and CDR2 from the germline V gene are MDHEN and SYDVKM.

The chain uses TRBV6-6 and TRBJ1-1; 7 bases are shared with TRBD1. Per germline, CDR1 MNHNY and CDR2 SVGAGI (reference sequence). The CDR3 is 15 amino acids. Trimming at V came to 2 bases and at J to 3 bases, leaving 6 bases not matched to a gene. CDR3: CASSYIPGGDTEAFF. As DNA, the CDR3 is TGTGCCAGCAGTTACATCCCAGGGGGGGACACTGAAGCTTTCTTT.

The chain links TRBV5-1 to TRBJ2-1, with 8 bases fitting TRBD1. V lost 1 base and J lost 2; bases outside the gene matches: 2. CDR1 and CDR2 (germline): SGHRS, YFSETQ. This CDR3 spans 15 amino acids. As DNA, the CDR3 is TGCGCCAGCAGCTTGCAGGGGGCCACCTACAATGAGCAGTTCTTC. Its protein product is CASSLQGATYNEQFF.

The V call is TRBV18, the J call TRBJ2-3, with D possibly called TRBD1 or TRBD2 (5 bases each). Germline V lookup: CDR1 KGHSH, CDR2 LQKENI. The CDR3 contains 12 residues. V was cut by 2 bases and J by 12 bases, with 12 bases left in between. CDR3 DNA: TGTGCCAGCTCACCAGGTCGGGACCGCCAGTATTTT. Amino acids: CASSPGRDRQYF.

The chain is built from TRBV9 and TRBJ1-4, with 8 bases that match TRBD1. With V trimmed by 3 bases and J by 7 bases, 8 bases remained unmatched. Germline V gene sequence: CDR1 SGDLS, CDR2 YYNGEE. The CDR3 length is 15 residues. This CDR3 reads CASSEGQALPEKLFF. CDR3 sequence (DNA): TGTGCCAGCAGCGAGGGACAGGCGCTCCCTGAAAAACTGTTTTTT.

This clone was counted a single time. V is TRBV27 and J is TRBJ1-2, with TRBD1 matching 10 bases. V lost 5 bases to trimming and J lost 3 bases; unmatched junction nucleotides: 9. The CDR3 is made up of 16 amino acids. Germline CDR1 MNHEY, CDR2 SMNVEV (reference sequence). CDR3 in DNA: TGTGCCAGCAGTCCCAATCTGGGGACAGGGGACTATGGCTACACCTTC. This encodes CASSPNLGTGDYGYTF.

The V gene is TRBV5-4, the J gene TRBJ1-1, with TRBD1 matching over 10 bases. Germline CDR1 and CDR2: SGHNT and YYREEE (reference sequence). There are 16 residues in the CDR3. V trimming: 5 bases; J trimming: 4 bases; junction bases outside the gene matches: 11. The CDR3 is CASRDRDRGSLTEAFF. Here the CDR3 DNA reads TGTGCCAGCAGAGACCGGGACAGGGGTTCCCTCACTGAAGCTTTCTTT.

This chain connects TRBV21-1 to TRBJ1-3; TRBD1, the table's D call, lacks a check against the DNA. TRBV21-1 is recorded as a pseudogene. This CDR3 spans 17 amino acids. The CDR3 nucleotides are TGTGCCAGCAGCAAAGCGAAGGGGGACGGAGCTGGAAACACCATATATTTT. This translates into CASSKAKGDGAGNTIYF.

The V and J genes are TRBV30 and TRBJ1-2, with D perhaps matching TRBD1 (6 bases). V lost 3 bases, J lost 4 bases, and 15 bases lay in between. Germline V gene sequence: CDR1 GTSNPN, CDR2 SVGIG (reference sequence). This CDR3 contains 14 residues. The CDR3 reads CAWSIPGVSYGYTF. The CDR3 region has the DNA TGTGCCTGGAGCATCCCAGGGGTGAGCTATGGCTACACCTTC. Full variable domain (missing parts from reference TRBV30 and TRBJ1-2): SQTIHQWPATLVQPVGSPLSLECTVEGTSNPNLYWYRQAAGRGLQLLFYSVGIGQISSEVPQNLSASRPQDRQFILSSKKLLLSDSGFYLCAWSIPGVSYGYTFGSGTRLTVV.

The chain is built from TRBV19 and TRBJ1-5; D possibly corresponds to TRBD1 (5 bases). Germline-derived CDR1 and CDR2 are LNHDA and SQIVND (reference sequence). CDR3 size: 15 residues. Trimming cost V 7 bases and J 2 bases, with 15 bases left between them. The CDR3 spells CASKVRGEGNQPQHF. CDR3 coding DNA: TGTGCCAGTAAAGTGCGGGGCGAGGGCAATCAGCCCCAGCATTTT.

The genes are TRBV5-1 and TRBJ1-1; a weak D match, TRBD1 (6 bases). Trimming took 4 bases from V and 4 from J, leaving 17 bases between them. CDR3 length equals 15 residues. Germline V gene data show CDR1 as SGHRS and CDR2 as YFSETQ. CDR3 residues: CASSRRTEMSTEAFF. CDR3 nucleotides: TGCGCCAGCAGCCGGAGGACAGAAATGAGCACTGAAGCTTTCTTT.

V and J are TRBV6-6 and TRBJ2-7; the D gene is possibly TRBD1 (6 bases). V was pared by 6 bases and J by 0 bases, with 15 bases between. This CDR3 region has 15 residues. The germline V gene encodes CDR1 MNHNY and CDR2 SVGAGI (reference sequence). The CDR3 here is CASSRRDTRSYEQYF. DNA for the CDR3: TGTGCCAGCAGCAGACGGGACACTCGCTCCTACGAGCAGTACTTC.

The V gene is TRBV5-3, the J gene TRBJ2-7; D might be TRBD1 (5 bases). Being an ORF, TRBV5-3 has a function that is uncertain. This CDR3 comprises 13 residues. V lost 8 bases, J lost 4 bases, and 16 bases lay in between. DNA of the CDR3: TGTGCCAGCAGCCTGGGGCCGACATACGAGCAGTACTTC. Amino acids: CASSLGPTYEQYF.